Shown below are 20 T cell receptor beta chains from a single sample sequenced in a study of blood T cell repertoires in COVID-19. Assay used: immunoSEQ multiplex PCR; TCRdb lists only in-frame clones, some missing. The data contain about 300,000 clones, approximately 90% of them singletons. Material for sequencing was peripheral blood. These TCRs come from a young woman with COVID-19, enrolled during active disease.

The rearrangement joins TRBV6-1 to TRBJ1-1, with a possible D match to TRBD1 (6 bases). CDR3 length: 18 amino acids. Germline V lookup: CDR1 MNHNS, CDR2 SASEGT. With 3 bases removed from V and 2 bases from J, the gap between germline ends came to 22 bases. The CDR3 protein is CASSDQRQVTTQNTEAFF. The CDR3 bases are TGTGCCAGCAGTGACCAAAGACAGGTCACCACCCAAAACACTGAAGCTTTCTTT.

The sample holds one count of this clone. The J gene is TRBJ2-1, the V gene TRBV6-1; D possibly corresponds to TRBD2 (5 bases). V was pared by 0 bases and J by 10 bases, with 10 bases between. Germline V CDR1 and CDR2: MNHNS, SASEGT. The CDR3 is made up of 13 amino acids. This chain's CDR3 is CASSEAQVAEQFF. CDR3 in DNA: TGTGCCAGCAGTGAAGCGCAGGTAGCGGAGCAGTTCTTC.

The chain joins TRBV9 to TRBJ2-6, with 7 bases identical to TRBD2. The CDR3 runs to 18 residues. V was pared by 3 bases and J by 0 bases, with 9 bases of the junction left unmatched. In germline, CDR1 is SGDLS, CDR2 YYNGEE. CDR3 coding DNA: TGTGCCAGCAGCGACCCGGGCGGGAGAAGCTCTGGGGCCAACGTCCTGACTTTC. This gives the protein CASSDPGGRSSGANVLTF.

The gene calls are TRBV1 and TRBJ2-2; TRBD1 is the table's D call and was not checked against the DNA. TRBV1 is listed as a pseudogene. The CDR3 totals 17 residues. CDR3 loop: CTSSQLTGGLNTGELFF. CDR3 in DNA: TGCACCAGCAGCCAACTCACAGGGGGCCTTAACACCGGGGAGCTGTTTTTT.

This clone was observed a single time. The gene calls are TRBV10-1 and TRBJ2-1, with TRBD2 as a possible D gene (6 bases). V was clipped by 4 bases and J by 9 bases, with 13 bases between them. The CDR3 loop spans 13 amino acids. Germline V gene data show CDR1 as WNHNN and CDR2 as SYGVQD (reference sequence). The CDR3 region has the DNA TGCGCCAGCAGTGGGGGGACTTATGGTGAGCAGTTCTTC. This translates into CASSGGTYGEQFF.

The chain carries TRBV28 and TRBJ1-2; no clear D gene. CDR1 and CDR2 (germline): MDHEN, SYDVKM. Trimming removed 6 bases at V and 4 bases at J, with 12 bases between. This CDR3 has 13 amino acids. The CDR3 DNA follows: TGTGCCAGCAGCGCAACGACATTCTATGGCTACACCTTC. Residues: CASSATTFYGYTF.

This sequence joins TRBV5-4 and TRBJ2-7; 8 positions match TRBD2. V was pared by 2 bases and J by 3 bases, with 7 bases of the junction left unmatched. CDR1 SGHNT and CDR2 YYREEE come from the germline V gene (reference sequence). The CDR3 consists of 15 residues. For the CDR3, the DNA is TGTGCCAGCAGCTTCGGTCTAGCGGGTAACTACGAGCAGTACTTC. Its protein product is CASSFGLAGNYEQYF. Full variable domain (missing parts from reference TRBV5-4 and TRBJ2-7): ETGVTQSPTHLIKTRGQQVTLRCSSQSGHNTVSWYQQALGQGPQFIFQYYREEENGRGNFPPRFSGLQFPNYSSELNVNALELDDSALYLCASSFGLAGNYEQYFGPGTRLTVT.

J is TRBJ2-7 and V is TRBV28; tentative D call: TRBD1 (6 bases). CDR1 is MDHEN, CDR2 SYDVKM, per germline. CDR3 length: 16 amino acids. The V and J ends lost 5 bases and 2 bases respectively, with 19 bases between them. As DNA, the CDR3 is TGTGCCAGCAGTCGCCCGGACAGTAAAGAAGCCTACGAGCAGTACTTC. Translating it yields CASSRPDSKEAYEQYF.

This chain joins TRBV6-5 and TRBJ1-2, with 7 bases identical to TRBD1. With 5 bases clipped from V and 5 bases from J, the junction kept 11 bases outside the gene matches. CDR1 and CDR2 from the germline V gene are MNHEY and SVGAGI. The CDR3 runs 15 residues. CDR3 in amino acids: CASSPTDRVSYGYTF. The CDR3 DNA reads TGTGCCAGCAGTCCAACAGACAGGGTTTCATATGGCTACACCTTC.

The V gene is TRBV6-6, the J gene TRBJ2-3, with TRBD2 as a possible D gene (7 bases). Deletions cut 11 bases from V and 1 base from J, with 10 bases between. The CDR3 runs to 12 residues. Germline CDR1 and CDR2: MNHNY and SVGAGI (reference sequence). CDR3 nucleotide sequence: TGTGCCGGAGGGGGGGGCACAGATACGCAGTATTTT. Translated, it gives CAGGGGTDTQYF.

The rearrangement joins TRBV5-8 to TRBJ2-1; perhaps TRBD2 as D (6 bases). Germline V gene data show CDR1 as SGHTS and CDR2 as YDEGEE. V gave up 0 bases and J gave up 9 bases, with 13 bases separating them. The CDR3 loop spans 14 amino acids. This chain's CDR3 is CASSLGWASAEQFF. Here the CDR3 DNA reads TGTGCCAGCAGCTTGGGGTGGGCTAGCGCTGAGCAGTTCTTC.

Worth noting for this clone: Compared with germline, one end of the junction differs, possibly owing to a read error. The V gene is TRBV19, the J gene TRBJ2-7; D might be TRBD1 (5 bases). This CDR3 spans 10 amino acids. Germline V gene lookup returns CDR1 LNHDA and CDR2 SQIVND (reference sequence). For the CDR3, the DNA is TGTGCCAGTAGTATGGTCGACAGTACCTTC. Protein product: CASSMVDSTF.

This chain connects TRBV6-1 to TRBJ1-4; D is unclear. With 1 base removed from V and 4 bases from J, the gap between germline ends came to 10 bases. CDR1 and CDR2 from the germline V gene are MNHNS and SASEGT. The CDR3 is made up of 15 amino acids. CDR3 sequence: CASSEGGGFNEKLFF. The CDR3 DNA is TGTGCCAGCAGTGAAGGGGGAGGGTTTAATGAAAAACTGTTTTTT.

The gene calls are TRBV5-1 and TRBJ1-1; TRBD1 might be the D (6 bases). The germline V gene encodes CDR1 SGHRS and CDR2 YFSETQ. Trimming pared 0 bases from V and 5 bases from J, leaving 14 bases between. There are 15 residues in the CDR3. The DNA of the CDR3 is TGCGCCAGCAGCTTGGCCGGGACATGGGAGACTGAAGCTTTCTTT. Protein product: CASSLAGTWETEAFF.

This chain joins TRBV29-1 and TRBJ2-3; D is perhaps TRBD2 (7 bases). The V gene's germline CDR1 is SQVTM and CDR2 ANQGSEA. V dropped 3 bases and J dropped 1 base, with 20 bases sitting between them. The CDR3 is 17 residues long. For the CDR3, the DNA is TGCAGCGTTGATGGGCGGGGGCGCGGGTTTGGCACAGATACGCAGTATTTT. It codes for CSVDGRGRGFGTDTQYF.

Notes on this clone: At one end, the junction sequence differs from germline, possibly due to a read error. J is TRBJ1-5 and V is TRBV23-1, with 8 nucleotides matching TRBD1. TRBV23-1 has ORF status, its function being uncertain. The CDR3 sequence is 15 residues long. CDR3 coding DNA: TGCGCCAGCAGTCATACCGGGACAGGTAATCAGGCCCAGCATTTT. Translated: CASSHTGTGNQAQHF.

The V call is TRBV9, the J call TRBJ2-2, with 9 nucleotides matching TRBD2. The trim removed 2 bases at V and 5 bases at J, leaving 7 bases unmatched. Germline V gene sequence: CDR1 SGDLS, CDR2 YYNGEE. The CDR3 runs to 16 residues. The CDR3, as DNA: TGTGCCAGCAGCGTTCAAGCGGGAGGAGGGACCGGGGAGCTGTTTTTT. This gives the protein CASSVQAGGGTGELFF. Filled out from reference TRBV9 and TRBJ2-2, the complete variable domain reads DSGVTQTPKHLITATGQRVTLRCSPRSGDLSVYWYQQSLDQGLQFLIQYYNGEERAKGNILERFSAQQFPDLHSELNLSSLELGDSALYFCASSVQAGGGTGELFFGEGSRLTVL.

The V and J genes are TRBV5-1 and TRBJ2-3, with TRBD1 matching over 11 bases. The CDR3 totals 15 residues. The ends lost 3 bases at V and 5 bases at J; junction bases unmatched: 5. The V gene's germline CDR1 is SGHRS and CDR2 YFSETQ. The CDR3 nucleotides read TGCGCCAGCAGCTCATCCGGGACAGGGGGAGATACGCAGTATTTT. This encodes CASSSSGTGGDTQYF.

The chain combines TRBV5-4 with TRBJ2-3, with a possible D match to TRBD2 (6 bases). The ends were cut back, 0 bases at V and 1 base at J, with 15 bases in the middle. Germline CDR1 is SGHNT and CDR2 is YYREEE (reference sequence). The CDR3 is made up of 17 amino acids. The CDR3 spells CASSLGLDGRGTDTQYF. CDR3 nucleotides: TGTGCCAGCAGCTTGGGTCTTGACGGGAGAGGCACAGATACGCAGTATTTT.

This chain joins TRBV20-1 and TRBJ2-3, with D perhaps TRBD1 (7 bases). The CDR3 is 14 residues long. The germline CDR1 and CDR2 sequences are DFQATT and SNEGSKA (reference sequence). Trimming pared 3 bases from V and 3 bases from J, leaving 13 bases between. CDR3 nucleotide sequence: TGCAGTGCTAGTCAGGGGGGAAGAACAGATACGCAGTATTTT. Translating it yields CSASQGGRTDTQYF.